A single sample is the source of the 28 T cell receptor beta chains below, sequenced in a study of T cell responses to AZD1222 COVID-19 vaccine. Clones were read by immunoSEQ multiplex PCR, and TCRdb kept only the in-frame ones, dropping some. The sample yields roughly 13,000 clones, under 85% seen once. Specimen: peripheral blood, collected 28 days after the second AZD1222 dose. Receptors were obtained from an adult who received the AZD1222 COVID-19 vaccine.

This sequence joins TRBV4-2 and TRBJ2-7, with D possibly being TRBD2 (7 bases). Germline V lookup: CDR1 LGHNA, CDR2 YNFKEQ. CDR3 length: 15 residues. Trimming shortened V by 4 bases and J by 6 bases, and 19 bases separated the two germline ends. The DNA for the CDR3 is TGTGCCAGCAGCCTGGAGAGGGGGGGTAGCGTCGAGCAGTACTTC. As protein: CASSLERGGSVEQYF.

This clone was seen more than once but under ten times. The V call is TRBV5-1, the J call TRBJ1-3; D is ambiguous. There are 15 residues in the CDR3. Per the germline V gene, CDR1 is SGHRS and CDR2 is YFSETQ. Trimming removed 0 bases from V and 0 bases from J, with 7 bases in between. The CDR3: CASSLDANSGNTIYF. CDR3 bases: TGCGCCAGCAGCTTGGACGCAAACTCTGGAAACACCATATATTTT.

The rearrangement links TRBV30 to TRBJ2-5; possibly TRBD1 or TRBD2 for D (6 bases each). The germline V gene has CDR1 GTSNPN and CDR2 SVGIG (reference sequence). Trimming left V 0 bases short and J 4 bases short, with 15 bases between. The CDR3 extends over 15 amino acids. CDR3 sequence: CAWSVHRGATETQYF. CDR3 sequence (DNA): TGTGCCTGGAGTGTACATAGGGGGGCCACAGAGACCCAGTACTTC.

This clone was seen just once. The rearrangement joins TRBV4-1 to TRBJ2-7; 12 bases are a match to TRBD2. The germline V gene has CDR1 MGHRA and CDR2 YSYEKL. Trimming at V came to 0 bases and at J to 6 bases, leaving 3 bases not matched to a gene. This CDR3 is built from 15 residues. The CDR3 nucleotides read TGCGCCAGCAGCCAAGATCCTAGCGGGAGGGCCGAGCAGTACTTC. Protein: CASSQDPSGRAEQYF.

The V and J genes are TRBV28 and TRBJ2-5, with 8 bases fitting TRBD2. CDR3 length equals 16 residues. Trimming removed 3 bases from V and 4 bases from J; junction bases left unmatched: 10. Germline V gives CDR1 MDHEN, CDR2 SYDVKM. Here the CDR3 reads CASSFVKRELAETQYF. The CDR3 DNA reads as TGTGCCAGCAGTTTCGTTAAGCGGGAGTTAGCAGAGACCCAGTACTTC.

The rearrangement links TRBV27 to TRBJ1-5, with a possible D match to TRBD1 (5 bases). This CDR3 has 14 residues. In germline, CDR1 is MNHEY, CDR2 SMNVEV (reference sequence). Trimming took off 2 bases at V and 6 bases at J, with 11 bases between the two ends. DNA of the CDR3: TGTGCCAGCAGTTTACTTGGGACCGGTCAGCCCCAGCATTTT. It specifies CASSLLGTGQPQHF.

V gene TRBV28 combines with J gene TRBJ1-2, with D perhaps matching TRBD1 (5 bases). Trimming removed 2 bases from V and 5 bases from J, with 9 bases in between. The CDR3 sequence is 13 residues long. Germline V gene sequence: CDR1 MDHEN, CDR2 SYDVKM. The CDR3 protein is CASSLAGDYGYTF. The CDR3 DNA follows: TGTGCCAGCAGTTTAGCGGGGGATTATGGCTACACCTTC.

This rearrangement joins TRBV4-2 to TRBJ2-2, with 13 bases matching TRBD2. J gave up 1 base and V 3 bases, and 5 bases lay outside the gene matches. The V gene's germline CDR1 is LGHNA and CDR2 YNFKEQ. The CDR3 is made up of 18 amino acids. The CDR3 spells CASSQQRLAGGNTGELFF. CDR3 DNA: TGTGCCAGCAGCCAGCAACGACTAGCGGGGGGGAACACCGGGGAGCTGTTTTTT.

The CDR3 region has the DNA TGTGCCAGCAGTTACTCTCGGGGCGCCCCAGGTACTGAAGCTTTCTTT. This gives the protein CASSYSRGAPGTEAFF. The rearrangement joins TRBV6-5 to TRBJ1-1; possible D gene TRBD1, 5 bases. The germline V gene has CDR1 MNHEY and CDR2 SVGAGI. This CDR3 spans 16 amino acids. V lost 0 bases and J 5 bases, leaving 16 bases between the germline ends.

For the CDR3, the DNA is TGTGCCTGGAGTGTAATACAGGGAGGCACTGAAGCTTTCTTT. Translation: CAWSVIQGGTEAFF. The V gene is TRBV30, the J gene TRBJ1-1, with a weak D call TRBD1 (6 bases). CDR3 length: 14 residues. Trimming pared 0 bases from V and 4 bases from J, leaving 12 bases between. Germline loops: CDR1 GTSNPN, CDR2 SVGIG (reference sequence).

Turning to this clone: Mismatch with germline at one junction end may stem from a read error. The V and J genes are TRBV6-1 and TRBJ1-5; 9 bases align to TRBD1. Germline values: CDR1 MNHNS, CDR2 SASEGT. The CDR3 length is 14 residues. The CDR3 loop reads CASREGQGSMPQHF. DNA of the CDR3: TGTGCCAGCAGGGAAGGACAGGGGTCCATGCCCCAGCATTTT.

This chain connects TRBV28 to TRBJ2-5; TRBD1 aligns across 9 bases. The CDR3 length is 16 residues. J lost 1 base, V lost 5 bases, and 8 bases had no gene match. The germline V gene encodes CDR1 MDHEN and CDR2 SYDVKM. CDR3 sequence reads: CASSTSGQGIQETQYF. Written as DNA, the CDR3 is TGTGCCAGCAGTACATCGGGACAGGGCATCCAAGAGACCCAGTACTTC.

The V call is TRBV27, the J call TRBJ1-6, with D perhaps TRBD1 (5 bases). Germline V CDR1 and CDR2: MNHEY, SMNVEV (reference sequence). This CDR3 has 20 amino acids. The V end was cut by 3 bases, the J end by 0 bases, with 21 bases between. The CDR3 here is CASSFRLGQGIYSYNSPLHF. In nucleotides, the CDR3 is TGTGCCAGCAGTTTCCGGCTGGGGCAGGGAATCTACTCCTATAATTCACCCCTCCACTTT.

This chain links TRBV7-2 with TRBJ1-2; D gene ambiguous. This CDR3 has 13 amino acids. Trimming pared 3 bases from V and 1 base from J, leaving 6 bases between. CDR1 and CDR2 (germline): SGHTA, FQGNSA. The DNA for the CDR3 is TGTGCCAGCAGCTTTAAGAATAACTATGGCTACACCTTC. It translates to CASSFKNNYGYTF.

The CDR3 bases are TGTGCCAGCAGCCCCGCCCCCGGGGTTGAGCAGTTCTTC. Amino acids: CASSPAPGVEQFF. The gene calls are TRBV7-8 and TRBJ2-1; D perhaps matches TRBD2 (5 bases). Between the trimmed V and J ends, which lost 5 bases and 9 bases, there was a span of 14 bases. Germline loops: CDR1 SGHVS, CDR2 FQNEAQ. CDR3 length: 13 residues. The variable domain in full, completed from reference TRBV7-8 and TRBJ2-1, reads GAGVSQSPRYKVAKRGQDVALRCDPISGHVSLFWYQQALGQGPEFLTYFQNEAQLDKSGLPSDRFFAERPEGSVSTLKIQRTQQEDSAVYLCASSPAPGVEQFFGPGTRLTVL.

The J gene is TRBJ2-1, the V gene TRBV5-5; TRBD2 is a possible D gene (6 bases). The CDR3 has 13 residues. V was clipped by 4 bases and J by 10 bases, with 15 bases between them. Germline V gene data show CDR1 as SGHKS and CDR2 as YYEKEE (reference sequence). CDR3 DNA sequence: TGTGCCAGCAGCAGGGGACTCCCTCTCGAGCAGTTCTTC. Protein sequence: CASSRGLPLEQFF. The whole variable domain, filled in from reference TRBV5-5 and TRBJ2-1, reads DAGVTQSPTHLIKTRGQQVTLRCSPISGHKSVSWYQQVLGQGPQFIFQYYEKEERGRGNFPDRFSARQFPNYSSELNVNALLLGDSALYLCASSRGLPLEQFFGPGTRLTVL.

This chain links TRBV28 with TRBJ1-3; 8 nucleotides agree with TRBD1. V shed 4 bases and J 5 bases; nucleotides not matched to a gene: 7. This CDR3 comprises 15 residues. Germline CDR1 MDHEN, CDR2 SYDVKM. CDR3 amino acids: CASSSVQGGRNTIYF. The CDR3 DNA reads TGTGCCAGCAGTTCGGTACAGGGGGGTCGAAACACCATATATTTT.

The chain is built from TRBV18 and TRBJ1-1, with 9 bases lining up with TRBD1. This CDR3 is 17 amino acids long. In germline, CDR1 is KGHSH, CDR2 LQKENI. The ends lost 0 bases at V and 0 bases at J; junction bases unmatched: 5. CDR3 amino acids: CASSPPRTGVMNTEAFF. DNA for the CDR3: TGTGCCAGCTCACCACCCAGGACAGGGGTGATGAACACTGAAGCTTTCTTT. The full variable domain, its missing parts supplied by reference TRBV18 and TRBJ1-1, is NAGVMQNPRHLVRRRGQEARLRCSPMKGHSHVYWYRQLPEEGLKFMVYLQKENIIDESGMPKERFSAEFPKEGPSILRIQQVVRGDSAAYFCASSPPRTGVMNTEAFFGQGTRLTVV.

CDR3: CASSGSGRAIQETQYF. CDR3 nucleotides: TGTGCCAGCAGCGGAAGTGGGAGGGCGATACAAGAGACCCAGTACTTC. This chain connects TRBV9 to TRBJ2-5, with 7 bases that match TRBD2. CDR3 length equals 16 residues. V dropped 3 bases and J dropped 2; count of bases not matched to a gene: 10. Germline CDR1 is SGDLS and CDR2 is YYNGEE.

The V and J genes are TRBV7-2 and TRBJ1-5; tentative D call: TRBD1 (6 bases). The CDR3 spans 15 residues. The ends were cut back, 6 bases at V and 1 base at J, with 13 bases in the middle. The germline V gene encodes CDR1 SGHTA and CDR2 FQGNSA. Here the CDR3 reads CASSFITGSNQPQHF. The CDR3 nucleotides read TGTGCCAGCAGTTTCATCACAGGGAGCAATCAGCCCCAGCATTTT.

This chain connects TRBV5-4 to TRBJ2-7; a weak D match, TRBD2 (6 bases). Germline values: CDR1 SGHNT, CDR2 YYREEE (reference sequence). The CDR3 contains 11 residues. Deletions cut 3 bases from V and 7 bases from J, with 8 bases between. CDR3 residues: CASSSGGEQYF. The CDR3 DNA sequence: TGTGCCAGCAGCTCCGGAGGGGAGCAGTACTTC.

V and J are TRBV28 and TRBJ2-7; the match to TRBD2 covers 7 bases. Germline values: CDR1 MDHEN, CDR2 SYDVKM. The V segment lost 7 bases and the J segment 3 bases; nucleotides outside the gene matches: 6. The CDR3 length is 13 residues. In DNA form, the CDR3 reads TGTGCCAGCAATAGCGGGCCGAACTACGAGCAGTACTTC. Amino acids: CASNSGPNYEQYF.

This rearrangement joins TRBV4-1 to TRBJ2-7, with TRBD2 identical over 10 bases. Trimming cost V 0 bases and J 3 bases; bases outside gene matches: 2. The germline V gene encodes CDR1 MGHRA and CDR2 YSYEKL. The CDR3 sequence is 15 residues long. The chain's CDR3 is CASSQDSSGGYEQYF. The CDR3 bases are TGCGCCAGCAGCCAAGATTCTAGCGGGGGCTACGAGCAGTACTTC.

The chain has TRBV30 and TRBJ1-2; D ambiguous. Germline CDR1 is GTSNPN and CDR2 is SVGIG (reference sequence). The CDR3 has 12 residues. V dropped 0 bases and J dropped 7 bases, with 9 bases sitting between them. The CDR3: CAWSVWGSGYTF. As DNA, the CDR3 is TGTGCCTGGAGTGTATGGGGTAGTGGCTACACCTTC.

J is TRBJ1-5 and V is TRBV6-5; no clear D. CDR3 length: 15 amino acids. Trimming pared 2 bases from V and 0 bases from J, leaving 8 bases between. Germline V CDR1 and CDR2: MNHEY, SVGAGI. This CDR3 is CASSYRADSNQPQHF. Here the CDR3 DNA reads TGTGCCAGCAGTTACCGGGCAGATAGCAATCAGCCCCAGCATTTT.

This chain joins TRBV12-3 or TRBV12-4 and TRBJ2-7, with TRBD2 matching 13 bases. The trim removed 5 bases at V and 7 bases at J, leaving 2 bases unmatched. This CDR3 has 13 amino acids. As DNA, the CDR3 is TGTGCCAGCAGTGGACTAGCGGGGGTAGAGCAGTACTTC. Amino acid sequence: CASSGLAGVEQYF.

The chain combines TRBV5-1 with TRBJ2-2, with 7 bases identical to TRBD1. The J segment lost 7 bases and the V segment lost 5 bases, leaving 5 bases of the junction unmatched. The CDR3 has 13 residues. Germline-derived CDR1 and CDR2 are SGHRS and YFSETQ. The CDR3 DNA follows: TGCGCCAGCAGACAGGGGAAGATCGGGGAGCTGTTTTTT. Translation gives CASRQGKIGELFF.

The V and J genes are TRBV19 and TRBJ2-7; 7 nucleotides align to TRBD2. The CDR3 is 15 residues long. Losses at the gene ends were 4 bases for V and 2 bases for J; bases not matched to a gene: 8. Germline CDR1 and CDR2: LNHDA and SQIVND (reference sequence). The DNA of the CDR3 is TGTGCCAGTAGTACCGGGACTACCCTTCCCTACGAGCAGTACTTC. It codes for CASSTGTTLPYEQYF. The whole variable domain, remainder taken from reference TRBV19 and TRBJ2-7, is DGGITQSPKYLFRKEGQNVTLSCEQNLNHDAMYWYRQDPGQGLRLIYYSQIVNDFQKGDIAEGYSVSREKKESFPLTVTSAQKNPTAFYLCASSTGTTLPYEQYFGPGTRLTVT.